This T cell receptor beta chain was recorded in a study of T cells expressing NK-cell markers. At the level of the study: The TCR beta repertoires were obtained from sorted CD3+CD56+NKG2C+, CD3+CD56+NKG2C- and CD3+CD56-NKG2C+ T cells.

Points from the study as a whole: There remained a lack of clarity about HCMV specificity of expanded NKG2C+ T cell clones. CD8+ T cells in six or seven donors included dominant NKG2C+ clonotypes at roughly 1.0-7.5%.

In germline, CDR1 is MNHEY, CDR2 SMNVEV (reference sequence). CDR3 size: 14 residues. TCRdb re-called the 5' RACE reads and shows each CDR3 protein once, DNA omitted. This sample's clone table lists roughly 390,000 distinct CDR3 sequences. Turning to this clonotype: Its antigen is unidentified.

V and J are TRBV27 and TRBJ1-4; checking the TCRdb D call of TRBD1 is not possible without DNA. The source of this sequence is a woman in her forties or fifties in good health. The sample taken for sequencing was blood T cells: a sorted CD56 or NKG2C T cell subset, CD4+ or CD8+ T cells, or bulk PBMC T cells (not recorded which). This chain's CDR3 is CASSLGRYNEKLFF. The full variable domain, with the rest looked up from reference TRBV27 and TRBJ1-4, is EAQVTQNPRYLITVTGKKLTVTCSQNMNHEYMSWYRQDPGLGLRQIYYSMNVEVTDKGDVPEGYKVSRKEKRNFPLILESPSPNQTSLYFCASSLGRYNEKLFFGSGTQLSVL.